These 7 T cell receptor beta chains share one sample of origin, sequenced in a study of blood T cell repertoires in COVID-19. The table came from immunoSEQ multiplex PCR; TCRdb's copy has only in-frame clones and leaves some out. The data show around 180,000 clones, roughly 90% seen once. The sample comprised peripheral blood. The origin of the receptors is a man aged 55 to 69 with acute or convalescent COVID-19.

The gene calls are TRBV15 and TRBJ2-7; 7 bases fit TRBD1. V lost 3 bases, J lost 3 bases, and 11 bases stayed unmatched. The CDR3 is 16 amino acids. Germline CDR1 and CDR2: LNHNV and YYDKDF (reference sequence). The CDR3 reads CATSRKFTGAGYEQYF. CDR3 coding DNA: TGTGCCACCAGCAGGAAATTTACAGGGGCAGGCTACGAGCAGTACTTC.

This rearrangement joins TRBV19 to TRBJ2-1, with TRBD2 matching 7 bases. V gave up 2 bases and J gave up 5 bases; unmatched junction bases: 9. CDR3 length: 16 amino acids. Germline CDR1 is LNHDA and CDR2 is SQIVND (reference sequence). The CDR3, as DNA: TGTGCCAGTAGTATAAGCGGGGTGATACCTCACAATGAGCAGTTCTTC. Amino acid sequence: CASSISGVIPHNEQFF. The entire variable domain, with the rest obtained from reference TRBV19 and TRBJ2-1, is as follows: DGGITQSPKYLFRKEGQNVTLSCEQNLNHDAMYWYRQDPGQGLRLIYYSQIVNDFQKGDIAEGYSVSREKKESFPLTVTSAQKNPTAFYLCASSISGVIPHNEQFFGPGTRLTVL.

V is TRBV3-1 (or the pseudogene TRBV3-2) and J is TRBJ1-5; D is ambiguous. From germline, CDR1 is LGHDT and CDR2 YNNKEL (reference sequence). The CDR3 has 15 amino acids. V was cut by 1 base and J by 6 bases, with 13 bases left in between. CDR3 sequence reads: CASSQGTTRSQPQHF. The CDR3 nucleotides are TGTGCCAGCAGCCAAGGGACTACTCGGAGTCAGCCCCAGCATTTT.

The CDR3 bases are TGTGCCAGCAGCCCTCGGACAGGGGGTTACGGCAATGAGCAGTTCTTC. Translated, it gives CASSPRTGGYGNEQFF. V and J are TRBV9 and TRBJ2-1; 10 nucleotides agree with TRBD1. The ends lost 4 bases at V and 6 bases at J; junction bases unmatched: 10. CDR1 and CDR2 (germline): SGDLS, YYNGEE. This CDR3 has 16 residues.

This clone was picked up one time. This chain links TRBV9 with TRBJ1-4; 7 nucleotides match TRBD1. The CDR3 extends over 15 amino acids. Trimming at V came to 3 bases and at J to 5 bases, leaving 7 bases not matched to a gene. Looked up from germline, CDR1 is SGDLS and CDR2 is YYNGEE. The CDR3 loop is CASSAQQGQNEKLFF. The CDR3 bases are TGTGCCAGCAGCGCTCAACAGGGGCAGAATGAAAAACTGTTTTTT.

In its sample, this clone was seen a few times. The chain has TRBV27 and TRBJ2-4; D possibly corresponds to TRBD2 (5 bases). Germline V CDR1 and CDR2: MNHEY, SMNVEV (reference sequence). The CDR3 has 16 amino acids. Trimming removed 6 bases from V and 0 bases from J, with 15 bases in between. The CDR3 coding sequence is TGTGCCAGCAGCGGACTCCCACCCCTAGCCAAAAACATTCAGTACTTC. This encodes CASSGLPPLAKNIQYF.

The chain joins TRBV7-9 to TRBJ2-3; D ambiguous. The CDR3 is 15 residues long. Per the germline V gene, CDR1 is SEHNR and CDR2 is FQNEAQ (reference sequence). The V gene lost 9 bases and the J gene lost 5 bases, with 21 bases spanning the gap. CDR3 bases: TGTGCCAGTCCCCCTTCCGGAGACGGTCGAGATACGCAGTATTTT. This translates into CASPPSGDGRDTQYF.